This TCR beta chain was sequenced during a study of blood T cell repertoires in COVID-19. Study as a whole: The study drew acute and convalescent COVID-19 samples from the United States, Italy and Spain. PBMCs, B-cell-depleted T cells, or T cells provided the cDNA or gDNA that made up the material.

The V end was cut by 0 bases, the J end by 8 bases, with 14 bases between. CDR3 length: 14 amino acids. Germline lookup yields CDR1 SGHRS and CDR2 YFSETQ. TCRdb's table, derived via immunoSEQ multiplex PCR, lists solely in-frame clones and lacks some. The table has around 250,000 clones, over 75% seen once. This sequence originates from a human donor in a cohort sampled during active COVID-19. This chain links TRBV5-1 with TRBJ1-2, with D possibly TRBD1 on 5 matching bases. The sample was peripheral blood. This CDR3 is CASSLEAGRQGYTF. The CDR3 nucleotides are TGCGCCAGCAGCTTGGAGGCAGGGAGGCAGGGCTACACCTTC.